Each of the 8 T cell receptor beta chains below was sequenced from the same sample in a study of T cells of healthy individuals. One entry per CDR3 protein results from TCRdb running MiXCR on the 5' RACE reads. The sample lists tens of thousands of distinct CDR3 sequences, 15% to 20% occurring once. Every receptor here comes from a human donor in good health.

This clonotype was recorded a few times. The gene calls are TRBV12-3 or TRBV12-4 and TRBJ2-1, with D possibly being TRBD1 (5 bases). Trimming took 3 bases from V and 7 from J, leaving 16 bases between them. This CDR3 is 15 amino acids long. For the CDR3, the DNA is TGTGCCAGCAGTTTCAGGCAGGGAAAAATAAATGAGCAGTTCTTC. This encodes CASSFRQGKINEQFF.

This clonotype came up a few times. The rearrangement links TRBV4-3 to TRBJ2-7, with D perhaps matching TRBD2 (5 bases). The germline gives CDR1 LGHNA, CDR2 YSLEER. This CDR3 has 15 residues. V gave up 0 bases and J gave up 1 base, with 10 bases separating them. CDR3 amino acids: CASSQDRSGSYEQYF. CDR3 in DNA: TGCGCCAGCAGCCAAGATCGGAGCGGATCCTACGAGCAGTACTTC.

J is TRBJ2-1 and V is TRBV20-1, with TRBD1 as a possible D gene (7 bases). V dropped 3 bases and J dropped 8 bases, with 11 bases sitting between them. Germline V CDR1 and CDR2: DFQATT, SNEGSKA (reference sequence). CDR3 length equals 12 residues. In nucleotides, the CDR3 is TGCAGTGCTAGCCCAGGGGGGCATGAGCAGTTCTTC. As protein: CSASPGGHEQFF.

This clonotype was recorded a few times. The V and J genes are TRBV5-1 and TRBJ2-1, with a tentative D call TRBD1 (6 bases). Germline V lookup: CDR1 SGHRS, CDR2 YFSETQ. V was shortened by 4 bases and J by 2 bases, with 10 bases between the two germline ends. This CDR3 spans 14 amino acids. CDR3 DNA: TGCGCCAGCAGCATCCGGGACACCTACAATGAGCAGTTCTTC. Its translation is CASSIRDTYNEQFF.

At least ten counts were recorded for this clonotype. V is TRBV5-1 and J is TRBJ2-1; 9 bases agree with TRBD1. The CDR3 contains 16 residues. Germline values: CDR1 SGHRS, CDR2 YFSETQ. V was pared by 2 bases and J by 6 bases, with 9 bases of the junction left unmatched. CDR3 in amino acids: CASSLFSGQGSNEQFF. The CDR3 DNA follows: TGCGCCAGCAGCTTATTTTCGGGACAGGGCTCCAATGAGCAGTTCTTC.

This clonotype was counted at least ten times. The chain employs TRBV5-4 and TRBJ1-1; D is uncertain. V shed 1 base and J shed 1 base, with 11 bases lying between them. Per the germline V gene, CDR1 is SGHNT and CDR2 is YYREEE (reference sequence). The CDR3 length is 15 residues. CDR3 sequence (DNA): TGTGCCAGCAGCTTGATATCATGGTCGAACACTGAAGCTTTCTTT. As protein: CASSLISWSNTEAFF.

The table lists this clonotype with a count of one. In this CDR3 the conserved last residue, phenylalanine or tryptophan, is missing, so a read error is likely. The chain joins TRBV20-1 to TRBJ1-4; D may be TRBD1 (6 bases). The germline CDR1 and CDR2 sequences are DFQATT and SNEGSKA (reference sequence). The CDR3 extends over 14 amino acids. V dropped 4 bases and J dropped 10 bases, with 19 bases sitting between them. CDR3 sequence reads: CSAMDSPGLGKLFS. CDR3 nucleotide sequence: TGCAGTGCTATGGACAGCCCGGGTCTAGGAAAACTGTTTTCT.

There are many counts of this clonotype. V and J are TRBV4-1 and TRBJ1-4; D is undetermined. The CDR3 has 14 amino acids. The V end lost 0 bases, the J end lost 10 bases, and 12 bases lay between the germline ends. The germline gives CDR1 MGHRA, CDR2 YSYEKL. CDR3 sequence (DNA): TGCGCCAGCAGCCAAGATCGGGAGCGCGGAAAACTGTTTTTT. It encodes CASSQDRERGKLFF.